The source of this T cell receptor beta chain is a study of OX40 agonist ivuxolimab in advanced cancers. The study, taken as a whole, reports: Averaged across samples, CD8+ T cells carried more expanded clones than CD4+ did.

To note about this clone: What it binds is unknown.

The J segment lost 7 bases and the V segment lost 4 bases, leaving 6 bases of the junction unmatched. Germline CDR1 GTSNPN, CDR2 SVGIG (reference sequence). The CDR3 runs 13 residues. Only in-frame clones appear in the TCRdb table, and some are missing; sequencing was by immunoSEQ multiplex PCR. In the table there are more than 45,000 clones, about 83% of which are singletons. The chain recombines TRBV30 with TRBJ2-1; 8 bases are a match to TRBD2. The TCR comes from an adult with an advanced solid tumor such as melanoma, head and neck, liver or kidney cancer. The sample here was CD4+ or CD8+ T cells sorted from blood, taken in a trial of the OX40 agonist ivuxolimab. As DNA, the CDR3 is TGTGCCTGGACGGGGGGGCCCGAGAATGAGCAGTTCTTC. Protein: CAWTGGPENEQFF.